These 19 T cell receptor beta chains were sequenced from one sample in a study of blood T cell repertoires in COVID-19. Libraries were prepared by immunoSEQ multiplex PCR; TCRdb keeps only in-frame clonotypes and omits some of them. The sample shows some 78,000 clones, approximately 80% of them seen only once. The sequenced sample consisted of peripheral blood. Every receptor here comes from a man between 60 and 75 years old with active or convalescent COVID-19.

V usage is TRBV7-9 and J usage is TRBJ2-5, with D possibly being TRBD1 (6 bases). CDR3 length: 15 residues. V lost 5 bases to trimming and J lost 4 bases, with 17 bases between them. CDR1 is SEHNR, CDR2 FQNEAQ, per germline (reference sequence). The CDR3 DNA reads as TGTGCCAGCAGCCCCTTACAGGGATCAGCAGAGACCCAGTACTTC. Residues: CASSPLQGSAETQYF.

The rearrangement joins TRBV6-5 to TRBJ1-1, with 7 bases identical to TRBD1. The CDR3 covers 14 residues. The J segment lost 3 bases and the V segment lost 3 bases, leaving 4 bases of the junction unmatched. Germline CDR1 MNHEY, CDR2 SVGAGI. CDR3 bases: TGTGCCAGCAGTTATAGACAGGGCTACACTGAAGCTTTCTTT. Encoded protein: CASSYRQGYTEAFF.

The chain couples TRBV3-1 (or the pseudogene TRBV3-2) to TRBJ2-7, with D perhaps matching TRBD1 (6 bases). This CDR3 spans 15 amino acids. Trimming took 1 base from V and 0 from J, leaving 10 bases between them. CDR1 and CDR2 from the germline V gene are LGHDT and YNNKEL (reference sequence). The CDR3 is CASSQGQVSSYEQYF. As DNA, the CDR3 is TGTGCCAGCAGCCAAGGACAGGTGAGCTCCTACGAGCAGTACTTC.

This chain connects TRBV19 to TRBJ2-2, with TRBD1 identical over 8 bases. Per germline, CDR1 LNHDA and CDR2 SQIVND (reference sequence). Trimming at V came to 3 bases and at J to 2 bases, leaving 5 bases not matched to a gene. The CDR3 totals 16 residues. The CDR3 loop is CASSIQTGANTGELFF. The CDR3 coding sequence is TGTGCCAGTAGTATCCAGACAGGGGCTAACACCGGGGAGCTGTTTTTT.

The CDR3 coding sequence is TGCGCCAGCAGCCAAGATGGGGGACAGGGCAATCAGCCCCAGCATTTT. Protein sequence: CASSQDGGQGNQPQHF. V gene TRBV4-3 combines with J gene TRBJ1-5; TRBD1 matches 8 bases. The V segment lost 0 bases and the J segment 2 bases; nucleotides outside the gene matches: 3. CDR1 LGHNA and CDR2 YSLEER come from the germline V gene. This CDR3 comprises 16 residues.

This rearrangement joins TRBV5-4 to TRBJ2-5, with TRBD1 matching 7 bases. CDR1 and CDR2 (germline): SGHNT, YYREEE (reference sequence). This CDR3 spans 13 amino acids. V dropped 4 bases and J dropped 5; count of bases not matched to a gene: 5. CDR3 amino acids: CASSQSRGETQYF. The CDR3 coding sequence is TGTGCCAGCAGCCAGAGCAGGGGGGAGACCCAGTACTTC.

V gene TRBV9 combines with J gene TRBJ1-5, with D possibly matching TRBD1 (6 bases). V was trimmed by 5 bases and J by 7 bases, leaving 22 bases between them. Germline assignment: CDR1 SGDLS and CDR2 YYNGEE. The CDR3 covers 16 residues. This CDR3 reads CASRPNLRGAGQPQHF. CDR3 DNA: TGTGCCAGCAGACCTAACCTCCGGGGGGCAGGACAGCCCCAGCATTTT.

The chain recombines TRBV6-5 with TRBJ2-3; D remains unclear. The CDR3 is made up of 14 amino acids. Trimming left V 7 bases short and J 0 bases short, with 11 bases between. Germline CDR1 reads MNHEY; CDR2 reads SVGAGI. CDR3 coding DNA: TGTGCCAGCACTCAGGATCTAAGCACAGATACGCAGTATTTT. It translates to CASTQDLSTDTQYF.

V and J are TRBV5-1 and TRBJ2-2; 7 bases match TRBD1. The CDR3 length is 14 residues. The V segment lost 3 bases and the J segment 8 bases; nucleotides outside the gene matches: 7. CDR1 and CDR2 (germline): SGHRS, YFSETQ. The CDR3: CASSWDRLRGELFF. The DNA for the CDR3 is TGCGCCAGCAGCTGGGACAGATTAAGAGGGGAGCTGTTTTTT.

This clone occurred once. The chain links TRBV7-8 to TRBJ1-4; perhaps TRBD1 as D (5 bases). V was pared by 5 bases and J by 0 bases, with 16 bases between. The CDR3 spans 17 residues. CDR1 and CDR2 from the germline V gene are SGHVS and FQNEAQ. CDR3 coding DNA: TGTGCCAGCAGCCTCTCGGGACTGTCTGCAACTAATGAAAAACTGTTTTTT. Its translation: CASSLSGLSATNEKLFF.

The chain couples TRBV9 to TRBJ2-2, with 8 bases lining up with TRBD2. The CDR3 runs to 16 residues. Germline V lookup: CDR1 SGDLS, CDR2 YYNGEE. V gave up 0 bases and J gave up 1 base; unmatched junction bases: 2. For the CDR3, the DNA is TGTGCCAGCAGCGTAGGAGCGGGGGAGAACACCGGGGAGCTGTTTTTT. Its translation: CASSVGAGENTGELFF.

The chain carries TRBV19 and TRBJ2-1, with a tentative D call TRBD1 (5 bases). The germline gives CDR1 LNHDA, CDR2 SQIVND (reference sequence). The CDR3 is made up of 11 amino acids. V lost 6 bases and J 9 bases, leaving 9 bases between the germline ends. The CDR3 bases are TGTGCCAGTAGCAAGGGGTTTGAGCAGTTCTTC. It translates to CASSKGFEQFF.

This clone has a single count. The chain uses TRBV6-7 and TRBJ2-5, with 12 nucleotides matching TRBD1. TRBV6-7 is an open reading frame whose function is uncertain. This CDR3 comprises 15 residues. With V trimmed by 0 bases and J by 7 bases, 3 bases remained unmatched. CDR3 nucleotide sequence: TGTGCCAGCAGTTACTCGTCGGGACAGGGGGCGACCCAGTACTTC. It is translated as CASSYSSGQGATQYF.

The chain links TRBV30 to TRBJ1-2; 7 positions match TRBD1. This CDR3 is built from 18 residues. Germline values: CDR1 GTSNPN, CDR2 SVGIG (reference sequence). The J segment lost 2 bases and the V segment lost 1 base, leaving 16 bases of the junction unmatched. For the CDR3, the DNA is TGTGCCTGGAGTGATATGACAGGGTCTCCATATCTCAACTATGGCTACACCTTC. It codes for CAWSDMTGSPYLNYGYTF.

This clone was found once. The genes are TRBV19 and TRBJ2-1, with a tentative D call TRBD2 (7 bases). Trimming shortened V by 7 bases and J by 5 bases, and 18 bases separated the two germline ends. This CDR3 is built from 15 residues. CDR1 is LNHDA, CDR2 SQIVND, per germline (reference sequence). The CDR3 spells CASTHQRGGHNEQFF. CDR3 in DNA: TGTGCCAGTACCCATCAGAGGGGGGGCCACAATGAGCAGTTCTTC.

This chain connects TRBV29-1 to TRBJ1-5; possibly TRBD1 for D (6 bases). Germline V gene data show CDR1 as SQVTM and CDR2 as ANQGSEA. The V end lost 5 bases, the J end lost 3 bases, and 11 bases lay between the germline ends. The CDR3 sequence is 13 residues long. The chain's CDR3 is CSVMGDTNQPQHF. The CDR3 DNA reads as TGCAGCGTTATGGGGGACACCAATCAGCCCCAGCATTTT.

The chain employs TRBV7-9 and TRBJ1-2, with no clear D. V was shortened by 0 bases and J by 2 bases, with 10 bases between the two germline ends. CDR1 is SEHNR and CDR2 is FQNEAQ in the germline V gene (reference sequence). The CDR3 length is 15 residues. CDR3 residues: CASSLAVGYNYGYTF. The CDR3 nucleotides read TGTGCCAGCAGCTTAGCCGTCGGGTACAACTATGGCTACACCTTC.

The rearrangement joins TRBV2 to TRBJ2-5; 12 bases are a match to TRBD2. V dropped 9 bases and J dropped 2; count of bases not matched to a gene: 7. Germline values: CDR1 SNHLY, CDR2 FYNNEI. The CDR3 extends over 15 amino acids. The CDR3 DNA sequence: TGTGCCAGGAGGGAGCTAGCGGGGGGGCAAGAGACCCAGTACTTC. This sequence encodes CARRELAGGQETQYF. Based on the CDR3 plus reference TRBV2 and TRBJ2-5, the full variable domain is EPEVTQTPSHQVTQMGQEVILRCVPISNHLYFYWYRQILGQKVEFLVSFYNNEISEKSEIFDDQFSVERPDGSNFTLKIRSTKLEDSAMYFCARRELAGGQETQYFGPGTRLLVL.

DNA for the CDR3: TGTGCCAGCAGTAATAGCGGGGGGACTTACACCGGGGAGCTGTTTTTT. Protein sequence: CASSNSGGTYTGELFF. The chain employs TRBV25-1 and TRBJ2-2, with 10 bases identical to TRBD2. This CDR3 is 16 amino acids long. The junction had 6 bases not matched to a gene; V was cut back by 5 bases and J by 3 bases. Germline CDR1 and CDR2: MGHDK and SYGVNS.